This entry lists 7 T cell receptor beta chains sequenced from one sample in a study of cytomegalovirus exposure and HLA in healthy donors (dated by TCRdb to about 2017). Library creation used the immunoSEQ multiplex PCR assay. For the multiplex PCR, a mixture combining 60 forward primers for TCR Vbeta segments and 13 reverse primers for TCR Jbeta segments was used. TCRdb carries this immuneACCESS record with in-frame sequences only. Its versions omit some clonotypes, under half of them owing to an unresolved V gene in the studies checked, with the rest unexplained. The record for this sample contains more than 200,000 clones. Together, the top ten hold under 1% of the sample. The sample comprised PBMCs. The receptors come from a woman in her twenties or thirties in good health and CMV-seropositive.

The rearrangement uses TRBV27 and TRBJ2-3, with D unclear. From germline, CDR1 is MNHEY and CDR2 SMNVEV (reference sequence). There are 13 residues in the CDR3. The V gene lost 5 bases and the J gene lost 0 bases, with 6 bases spanning the gap. In nucleotides, the CDR3 is TGTGCCAGCAGTCCCCATAGCACAGATACGCAGTATTTT. This sequence encodes CASSPHSTDTQYF.

The rearrangement uses TRBV5-1 and TRBJ2-1; 11 bases are shared with TRBD2. The CDR3 covers 17 residues. Germline lookup yields CDR1 SGHRS and CDR2 YFSETQ. V lost 0 bases, J lost 4 bases, and 6 bases stayed unmatched. CDR3: CASSLGLTSGAYNEQFF. DNA for the CDR3: TGCGCCAGCAGCTTGGGGCTGACTAGCGGGGCATACAATGAGCAGTTCTTC.

The J gene is TRBJ2-1, the V gene TRBV5-1, with D possibly matching TRBD1 (5 bases). Germline CDR1 reads SGHRS; CDR2 reads YFSETQ. V was trimmed by 0 bases and J by 0 bases, leaving 7 bases between them. The CDR3 extends over 15 amino acids. The CDR3 coding sequence is TGCGCCAGCAGCTTGGGACAGAGCTCCTACAATGAGCAGTTCTTC. Amino acids: CASSLGQSSYNEQFF.

V is TRBV18 and J is TRBJ2-7, with 7 bases lining up with TRBD2. The CDR3 is 14 amino acids. After removal of 6 bases from V and 2 bases from J, the junction contained 7 bases not matched to a gene. Germline V gene lookup returns CDR1 KGHSH and CDR2 LQKENI. The CDR3 region is CASSDKGGAYEQYF. The CDR3 DNA is TGTGCCAGCTCCGACAAGGGAGGGGCCTACGAGCAGTACTTC.

This rearrangement joins TRBV28 to TRBJ2-7, with unresolved D. The CDR3 sequence is 17 residues long. Germline assignment: CDR1 MDHEN and CDR2 SYDVKM. The ends were cut back, 2 bases at V and 2 bases at J, with 19 bases in the middle. CDR3 in amino acids: CASSLLHLENRPYEQYF. Written as DNA, the CDR3 is TGTGCCAGCAGTTTACTCCACCTAGAGAATAGACCCTACGAGCAGTACTTC.

This chain links TRBV29-1 with TRBJ1-2; 9 positions agree with TRBD1. V dropped 5 bases and J dropped 1; count of bases not matched to a gene: 5. This CDR3 is built from 14 residues. Germline CDR1 SQVTM, CDR2 ANQGSEA. This chain's CDR3 is CSVQTGGFNYGYTF. Here the CDR3 DNA reads TGCAGCGTTCAGACAGGGGGATTTAACTATGGCTACACCTTC.

The CDR3 region is CASSPSGASHEQYF. CDR3 coding DNA: TGTGCCAGCAGCCCCAGCGGGGCATCTCACGAGCAGTACTTC. The chain recombines TRBV7-2 with TRBJ2-7, with TRBD2 identical over 7 bases. V shed 5 bases and J 5 bases; nucleotides not matched to a gene: 9. This CDR3 is 14 amino acids long. Germline lookup yields CDR1 SGHTA and CDR2 FQGNSA. The entire variable domain, with the rest obtained from reference TRBV7-2 and TRBJ2-7, is as follows: GAGVSQSPSNKVTEKGKDVELRCDPISGHTALYWYRQSLGQGLEFLIYFQGNSAPDKSGLPSDRFSAERTGGSVSTLTIQRTQQEDSAVYLCASSPSGASHEQYFGPGTRLTVT.